A single sample gave rise to the 9 T cell receptor beta chains below, sequenced in a study of T cells in Graves' hyperthyroidism and ophthalmopathy. The source material, RNA transcripts, was used to amplify TCR beta CDR3 regions. The HTBI primer set drove a first-round RT-PCR of the TCR CDR3. TCRdb ran MiXCR on the multiplex PCR reads and lists one entry per CDR3 protein. The table lists some 490,000 distinct CDR3 sequences, approximately 23% of them singletons. The sequencing input was blood. The receptors were gathered from an older woman with Graves' ophthalmopathy.

This clonotype has just a few counts. The CDR3 region has the DNA TGTGCCAGCAGCTTAGGTGGGAGTCTTCGAGAGACCCAGTACTTC. As protein: CASSLGGSLRETQYF. The chain recombines TRBV7-8 with TRBJ2-5, with D possibly TRBD2 on 5 matching bases. The germline V and J ends were trimmed by 1 base and 4 bases, with 13 bases remaining between them. The length of the CDR3 is 15 residues. The germline gives CDR1 SGHVS, CDR2 FQNEAQ.

The rearrangement joins TRBV6-2 or TRBV6-3 to TRBJ2-4; 9 bases align to TRBD2. V lost 2 bases and J lost 0; bases outside the gene matches: 8. Germline V gene sequence: CDR1 MNHEY, CDR2 SVGEGT. The CDR3 is made up of 18 amino acids. Here the CDR3 reads CASSYPRAGGIAKNIQYF. The CDR3 DNA reads TGTGCCAGCAGTTACCCTCGGGCGGGGGGGATAGCCAAAAACATTCAGTACTTC.

This chain joins TRBV29-1 and TRBJ2-7; D could derive from TRBD1 or TRBD2 (5 bases each). Trimming took 2 bases from V and 3 from J, leaving 8 bases between them. Germline CDR1 SQVTM, CDR2 ANQGSEA. The CDR3 has 12 residues. CDR3 sequence reads: CSVERDGYEQYF. The CDR3, as DNA: TGCAGCGTTGAAAGGGACGGCTACGAGCAGTACTTC.

In its sample, this clonotype was seen many times. This sequence joins TRBV20-1 and TRBJ2-3; TRBD2 is a possible D gene (6 bases). The CDR3 length is 14 residues. The germline CDR1 and CDR2 sequences are DFQATT and SNEGSKA (reference sequence). Between the trimmed V and J ends, which lost 6 bases and 6 bases, there was a span of 19 bases. In DNA, the CDR3 is TGCAGTGCCACCATCCCGGGAGAAATGGATACGCAGTATTTT. Translating it yields CSATIPGEMDTQYF.

J is TRBJ2-7 and V is TRBV4-1; D unclear. Trimming shortened V by 0 bases and J by 6 bases, and 9 bases separated the two germline ends. Germline V gives CDR1 MGHRA, CDR2 YSYEKL. The CDR3 has 13 amino acids. CDR3 region: CASSQDYRVEQYF. In nucleotides, the CDR3 is TGCGCCAGCAGCCAAGATTACCGGGTCGAGCAGTACTTC.

This clonotype was detected a few times. The chain carries TRBV3-1 and TRBJ1-2; maybe TRBD1 (6 bases). CDR1 and CDR2 (germline): LGHDT, YNNKEL (reference sequence). V was pared by 1 base and J by 6 bases, with 12 bases between. This CDR3 has 14 residues. In DNA, the CDR3 is TGTGCCAGCAGCCAAGCCCGGGGGGCGGATGGCTACACCTTC. Translating it yields CASSQARGADGYTF.

The chain couples TRBV27 to TRBJ2-7; TRBD2 agrees at 10 bases. After removal of 2 bases from V and 9 bases from J, the junction contained 13 bases not matched to a gene. The CDR3 has 16 residues. The germline V gene has CDR1 MNHEY and CDR2 SMNVEV (reference sequence). Written as DNA, the CDR3 is TGTGCCAGCAGTTTAATGGCTAGCGGGAGCCCGGGCGGGCAGTACTTC. This codes for CASSLMASGSPGGQYF.

The chain recombines TRBV7-9 with TRBJ1-1; no reliable D call. The V and J ends lost 5 bases and 8 bases respectively, with 12 bases between them. CDR1 is SEHNR, CDR2 FQNEAQ, per germline (reference sequence). The CDR3 has 12 amino acids. The CDR3 loop reads CASSPRTAEAFF. Written as DNA, the CDR3 is TGTGCCAGCAGCCCGAGGACGGCAGAAGCTTTCTTT.

The gene calls are TRBV20-1 and TRBJ2-2, with TRBD2 identical over 13 bases. V was pared by 3 bases and J by 5 bases, with 12 bases of the junction left unmatched. Germline lookup yields CDR1 DFQATT and CDR2 SNEGSKA (reference sequence). The CDR3 has 18 amino acids. CDR3 protein: CSASKPGLAGKGTGELFF. The DNA of the CDR3 is TGCAGTGCTAGCAAACCGGGACTAGCGGGAAAGGGGACCGGGGAGCTGTTTTTT.